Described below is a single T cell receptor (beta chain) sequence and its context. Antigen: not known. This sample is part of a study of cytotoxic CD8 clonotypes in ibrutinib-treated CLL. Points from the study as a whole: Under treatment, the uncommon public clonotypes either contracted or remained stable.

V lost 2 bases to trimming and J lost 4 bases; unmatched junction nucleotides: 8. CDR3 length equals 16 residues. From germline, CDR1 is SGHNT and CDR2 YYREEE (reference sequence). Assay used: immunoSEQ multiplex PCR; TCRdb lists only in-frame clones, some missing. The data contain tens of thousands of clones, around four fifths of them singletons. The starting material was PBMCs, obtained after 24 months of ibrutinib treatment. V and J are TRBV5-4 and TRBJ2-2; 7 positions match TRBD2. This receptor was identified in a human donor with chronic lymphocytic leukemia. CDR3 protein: CASSLSPVAGTGELFF. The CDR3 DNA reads TGTGCCAGCAGCTTATCCCCGGTAGCGGGCACCGGGGAGCTGTTTTTT.